This T cell receptor (beta chain) is drawn from a study of T cell clones after liver transplantation. Study-level information: Samples came from ITN030ST, which attempted immunosuppression withdrawal within 2 years of liver transplantation. Without induction therapy, subjects received standard immunosuppression until 12-24 months post-transplant. Broader study findings: Rather than being deleted, graft donor-reactive T cells may have moved into the graft. Low donor cell numbers restricted donor-reactive repertoire measurement in a couple of subjects.

About this clone itself: Its antigen is not known.

Some clones are missing from TCRdb's copy, which holds only in-frame ones; the method was immunoSEQ multiplex PCR. The repertoire holds 75,000 to 95,000 clones, around four fifths seen once, with under 2.5% in the top ten. CDR3 size: 14 residues. The ends were cut back, 4 bases at V and 3 bases at J, with 11 bases in the middle. The germline V gene has CDR1 SGHTA and CDR2 FQGNSA. The TCR comes from a human patient who received a liver transplant. Some T cells may have originated in the graft donor. Sequences were derived from CD4+ T cells from blood, sampled about 50 months after liver transplant. The chain joins TRBV7-2 to TRBJ2-3; no reliable D call. The CDR3 sequence is CASSSYVRTDTQYF. CDR3 nucleotide sequence: TGTGCCAGCAGCTCGTACGTCCGGACAGATACGCAGTATTTT.